What follows are 30 T cell receptor beta chains derived from one specimen sequenced in a study of tumor-infiltrating lymphocytes in localized non-small cell lung cancer (dated by TCRdb to the early 2020s). Library generation was performed with the immunoSEQ multiplex PCR assay. The table comes from immuneACCESS by way of TCRdb, which keeps in-frame sequences with V and J called. Part of the clones is missing from these tables; in studies checked, under half for an unresolved V gene and the rest for unknown reasons. Recorded for this sample are about 21,000 clones; over 70% of them occurred a single time. Clones ranked in the top ten supply 3.4% of the sample. Sequenced material: lung tumor tissue. The receptors come from a human donor with non-small cell lung cancer.

The rearrangement links TRBV9 to TRBJ2-5; tentatively, D is TRBD2 (6 bases). With 0 bases removed from V and 1 base from J, the gap between germline ends came to 13 bases. This CDR3 spans 16 amino acids. Germline-derived CDR1 and CDR2 are SGDLS and YYNGEE. CDR3 coding DNA: TGTGCCAGCAGCGTAGGTCCAGCGGGTATCCAAGAGACCCAGTACTTC. The encoded protein is CASSVGPAGIQETQYF.

The chain joins TRBV7-9 to TRBJ2-7; D is possibly TRBD2 (7 bases). This CDR3 region has 15 residues. Deletions cut 1 base from V and 5 bases from J, with 15 bases between. Germline V CDR1 and CDR2: SEHNR, FQNEAQ (reference sequence). This CDR3 is CASSLVGGGLDEQYF. The DNA for the CDR3 is TGTGCCAGCAGCTTAGTGGGGGGGGGCTTGGACGAGCAGTACTTC. The whole variable domain, filled in from reference TRBV7-9 and TRBJ2-7, reads DTGVSQNPRHKITKRGQNVTFRCDPISEHNRLYWYRQTLGQGPEFLTYFQNEAQLEKSRLLSDRFSAERPKGSFSTLEIQRTEQGDSAMYLCASSLVGGGLDEQYFGPGTRLTVT.

This clone was counted once. The rearrangement uses TRBV4-2 and TRBJ2-1, with D possibly TRBD1 on 5 matching bases. V was clipped by 4 bases and J by 6 bases, with 13 bases between them. Germline V gene sequence: CDR1 LGHNA, CDR2 YNFKEQ. The CDR3 is 14 amino acids. CDR3 nucleotides: TGTGCCAGCAGCCCTCAGGGTTACGGCAATGAGCAGTTCTTC. It translates to CASSPQGYGNEQFF.

This chain uses TRBV30 with TRBJ2-1; D uncertain. The germline gives CDR1 GTSNPN, CDR2 SVGIG (reference sequence). The V end lost 2 bases, the J end lost 1 base, and 6 bases lay between the germline ends. The CDR3 runs to 13 residues. CDR3 coding DNA: TGTGCCTGGAGTCCCAGGTCCTACAATGAGCAGTTCTTC. This gives the protein CAWSPRSYNEQFF.

This clone showed up just a few times. The V call is TRBV29-1, the J call TRBJ2-7; D remains ambiguous. Deletions cut 4 bases from V and 4 bases from J, with 11 bases between. The CDR3 runs 12 residues. Germline CDR1 and CDR2: SQVTM and ANQGSEA. The CDR3 here is CSVAASWYEQYF. DNA for the CDR3: TGCAGCGTTGCCGCTAGTTGGTACGAGCAGTACTTC.

The chain links TRBV6-5 to TRBJ2-3, with TRBD2 matching 7 bases. Germline V CDR1 and CDR2: MNHEY, SVGAGI. The CDR3 runs to 15 residues. The V gene end was trimmed by 8 bases and the J gene end by 4 bases; junction bases not matched to a gene: 12. DNA for the CDR3: TGTGCCAGCTCCCGCGGGAGTATATGGGCAGATACGCAGTATTTT. Its translation is CASSRGSIWADTQYF.

This clone was seen only once. The chain is built from TRBV11-2 and TRBJ2-1, with D possibly matching TRBD1 (5 bases). This CDR3 region has 14 residues. Trimming took off 2 bases at V and 8 bases at J, with 13 bases between the two ends. Germline CDR1 reads SGHAT; CDR2 reads FQNNGV. DNA for the CDR3: TGTGCCAGCAGCTTAAGGGCAGGGATCGATGAGCAGTTCTTC. This encodes CASSLRAGIDEQFF.

V and J are TRBV4-3 and TRBJ2-5; possibly TRBD2 for D (5 bases). Germline V gene lookup returns CDR1 LGHNA and CDR2 YSLEER. This CDR3 has 13 residues. V was trimmed by 5 bases and J by 2 bases, leaving 9 bases between them. CDR3 bases: TGCGCCAGCAGCACGAGGGAACAAGAGACCCAGTACTTC. It yields the protein CASSTREQETQYF.

This chain uses TRBV28 with TRBJ2-1; 9 bases are a match to TRBD2. The germline V gene has CDR1 MDHEN and CDR2 SYDVKM. The length of the CDR3 is 14 residues. Losses at the gene ends were 6 bases for V and 1 base for J; bases not matched to a gene: 1. The DNA for the CDR3 is TGTGCCAGCAGACTAGCGGGTTCCTACAATGAGCAGTTCTTC. Encoded protein: CASRLAGSYNEQFF.

This sequence joins TRBV9 and TRBJ2-1, with 9 nucleotides matching TRBD2. V trimming: 4 bases; J trimming: 7 bases; junction bases outside the gene matches: 9. Germline CDR1 reads SGDLS; CDR2 reads YYNGEE. The CDR3 is 15 residues long. This CDR3 reads CASSPSERGVNEQFF. Here the CDR3 DNA reads TGTGCCAGCAGCCCTTCGGAGCGGGGGGTAAATGAGCAGTTCTTC. Variable domain in full (rest from reference TRBV9 and TRBJ2-1): DSGVTQTPKHLITATGQRVTLRCSPRSGDLSVYWYQQSLDQGLQFLIQYYNGEERAKGNILERFSAQQFPDLHSELNLSSLELGDSALYFCASSPSERGVNEQFFGPGTRLTVL.

The DNA of the CDR3 is TGTGCCACCAGCACACCATTTAGGCTTGGCAATGAGCAGTTCTTC. Translating gives CATSTPFRLGNEQFF. The V and J genes are TRBV15 and TRBJ2-1; D is undetermined. Germline V lookup: CDR1 LNHNV, CDR2 YYDKDF (reference sequence). The CDR3 covers 15 residues. V gave up 4 bases and J gave up 6 bases, with 16 bases separating them.

The chain recombines TRBV5-6 with TRBJ1-2, with unresolved D. The CDR3 extends over 13 amino acids. The germline V gene has CDR1 SGHDT and CDR2 YYEEEE. The V gene lost 3 bases and the J gene lost 8 bases, with 14 bases spanning the gap. The CDR3 loop is CASSSRRAEGYTF. DNA of the CDR3: TGTGCCAGCAGCTCCCGGAGGGCGGAGGGCTACACCTTC.

This clone was seen a few times. As DNA, the CDR3 is TGTGCCAGCAGCCGGGACGGTCACCAGTACTTC. It is translated as CASSRDGHQYF. The rearrangement uses TRBV7-2 and TRBJ2-7; perhaps D is TRBD1 or TRBD2 (5 bases each). V was pared by 5 bases and J by 10 bases, with 12 bases between. The CDR3 extends over 11 amino acids. CDR1 and CDR2 (germline): SGHTA, FQGNSA. The full variable domain, in which reference TRBV7-2 and TRBJ2-7 provide the parts outside the CDR3, is GAGVSQSPSNKVTEKGKDVELRCDPISGHTALYWYRQSLGQGLEFLIYFQGNSAPDKSGLPSDRFSAERTGGSVSTLTIQRTQQEDSAVYLCASSRDGHQYFGPGTRLTVT.

This sequence joins TRBV29-1 and TRBJ1-1; the D gene is possibly TRBD1 (5 bases). The V and J ends lost 5 bases and 2 bases respectively, with 12 bases between them. Germline V gene data show CDR1 as SQVTM and CDR2 as ANQGSEA. This CDR3 has 13 amino acids. CDR3 DNA: TGCAGCGTTCTCAGGGATTACAACACTGAAGCTTTCTTT. Translated, it gives CSVLRDYNTEAFF.

The V call is TRBV7-9, the J call TRBJ1-1; D is undetermined. The length of the CDR3 is 13 residues. Trimming took off 5 bases at V and 1 base at J, with 8 bases between the two ends. Germline V gene data show CDR1 as SEHNR and CDR2 as FQNEAQ (reference sequence). The CDR3 spells CASSRDRNTEAFF. Written as DNA, the CDR3 is TGTGCCAGCAGCCGCGACCGGAACACTGAAGCTTTCTTT. The complete variable domain, with remaining parts taken from reference TRBV7-9 and TRBJ1-1, reads DTGVSQNPRHKITKRGQNVTFRCDPISEHNRLYWYRQTLGQGPEFLTYFQNEAQLEKSRLLSDRFSAERPKGSFSTLEIQRTEQGDSAMYLCASSRDRNTEAFFGQGTRLTVV.

This chain connects TRBV10-1 to TRBJ2-7, with TRBD2 matching 8 bases. This CDR3 has 14 residues. Germline assignment: CDR1 WNHNN and CDR2 SYGVQD (reference sequence). V lost 5 bases, J lost 3 bases, and 6 bases stayed unmatched. CDR3 coding DNA: TGCGCCAGCAGTTTAGCGGGACGTGACTACGAGCAGTACTTC. Encoded protein: CASSLAGRDYEQYF.

CDR3 sequence reads: CASSPDQGNTEAFF. In DNA form, the CDR3 reads TGTGCCAGCAGCCCAGATCAGGGGAACACTGAAGCTTTCTTT. V and J are TRBV11-1 and TRBJ1-1; weak D call: TRBD1 (5 bases). The CDR3 has 14 amino acids. Germline assignment: CDR1 SGHAT and CDR2 FQDESV (reference sequence). V was pared by 5 bases and J by 1 base, with 11 bases between.

The rearrangement uses TRBV6-6 and TRBJ2-5; TRBD1 aligns across 10 bases. This CDR3 is 16 amino acids long. CDR1 is MNHNY, CDR2 SVGAGI, per germline (reference sequence). The junction had 10 bases not matched to a gene; V was cut back by 6 bases and J by 3 bases. The CDR3 spells CASRHSPGQGKETQYF. In DNA, the CDR3 is TGTGCCAGCAGACATTCTCCGGGACAGGGGAAAGAGACCCAGTACTTC.

The rearrangement joins TRBV5-4 to TRBJ2-1, with 10 nucleotides matching TRBD1. CDR3 length: 15 residues. Germline assignment: CDR1 SGHNT and CDR2 YYREEE (reference sequence). The V gene end was trimmed by 3 bases and the J gene end by 6 bases; junction bases not matched to a gene: 6. CDR3 amino acids: CASSSRDRGLNEQFF. The CDR3 DNA is TGTGCCAGCAGCTCCCGGGACAGGGGCCTCAATGAGCAGTTCTTC. The whole variable domain, remainder taken from reference TRBV5-4 and TRBJ2-1, is ETGVTQSPTHLIKTRGQQVTLRCSSQSGHNTVSWYQQALGQGPQFIFQYYREEENGRGNFPPRFSGLQFPNYSSELNVNALELDDSALYLCASSSRDRGLNEQFFGPGTRLTVL.

V is TRBV7-2 and J is TRBJ1-3; D uncertain. The germline V gene has CDR1 SGHTA and CDR2 FQGNSA. This CDR3 is built from 19 residues. Trimming pared 1 base from V and 1 base from J, leaving 20 bases between. In DNA form, the CDR3 reads TGTGCCAGCAGCTTAGATCGACCTCGGACGGTTGGGTCTGGAAACACCATATATTTT. Encoded protein: CASSLDRPRTVGSGNTIYF.

The rearrangement joins TRBV19 to TRBJ2-1; a possible D gene is TRBD2 (6 bases). The V end lost 1 base, the J end lost 1 base, and 8 bases lay between the germline ends. The germline CDR1 and CDR2 sequences are LNHDA and SQIVND (reference sequence). This CDR3 is 15 amino acids long. Here the CDR3 DNA reads TGTGCCAGTAGTATAGCCGGGACTTCCTACAATGAGCAGTTCTTC. Translation gives CASSIAGTSYNEQFF.

This clone appeared a single time. The J gene is TRBJ2-7, the V gene TRBV5-6, with D perhaps matching TRBD1 or TRBD2 (5 bases each). Trimming pared 0 bases from V and 6 bases from J, leaving 7 bases between. Germline assignment: CDR1 SGHDT and CDR2 YYEEEE. This CDR3 has 12 amino acids. CDR3 region: CASSLVGGEQYF. The DNA of the CDR3 is TGTGCCAGCAGCTTGGTTGGGGGCGAGCAGTACTTC.

This clone showed up just a few times. This chain links TRBV28 with TRBJ2-3; D ambiguous. The CDR3 runs to 11 residues. Trimming took off 6 bases at V and 2 bases at J, with 3 bases between the two ends. The germline V gene has CDR1 MDHEN and CDR2 SYDVKM. The CDR3 is CASRITDTQYF. The CDR3 DNA is TGTGCCAGCAGGATCACAGATACGCAGTATTTT. Complete variable domain (other parts from reference TRBV28 and TRBJ2-3): DVKVTQSSRYLVKRTGEKVFLECVQDMDHENMFWYRQDPGLGLRLIYFSYDVKMKEKGDIPEGYSVSREKKERFSLILESASTNQTSMYLCASRITDTQYFGPGTRLTVL.

The gene calls are TRBV6-5 and TRBJ2-1, with D perhaps being TRBD1 or TRBD2 (5 bases each). Trimming took 1 base from V and 6 from J, leaving 16 bases between them. Germline CDR1 and CDR2: MNHEY and SVGAGI. The CDR3 extends over 16 amino acids. The CDR3 region is CASSYYPRVTSNEQFF. CDR3 nucleotides: TGTGCCAGCAGTTACTACCCCAGGGTTACTAGCAATGAGCAGTTCTTC.

This clone was seen just once. The chain carries TRBV9 and TRBJ2-3; D might be TRBD2 (6 bases). The germline V and J ends were trimmed by 0 bases and 7 bases, with 9 bases remaining between them. Per germline, CDR1 SGDLS and CDR2 YYNGEE. There are 13 residues in the CDR3. The CDR3 sequence: CASSVAGVNTQYF. The CDR3 bases are TGTGCCAGCAGCGTAGCGGGAGTGAATACGCAGTATTTT.

In this sample, this clone turned up a few times. The chain employs TRBV6-6 and TRBJ2-5, with 8 nucleotides matching TRBD1. Germline V gene data show CDR1 as MNHNY and CDR2 as SVGAGI (reference sequence). V was pared by 6 bases and J by 1 base, with 4 bases of the junction left unmatched. This CDR3 comprises 14 residues. CDR3 residues: CASRLGTGQETQYF. The CDR3 region has the DNA TGTGCCAGCAGACTCGGGACAGGCCAAGAGACCCAGTACTTC.

The V call is TRBV19, the J call TRBJ2-5; possible D gene TRBD1, 5 bases. Trimming took off 7 bases at V and 1 base at J, with 10 bases between the two ends. The CDR3 length is 13 residues. Germline assignment: CDR1 LNHDA and CDR2 SQIVND (reference sequence). This chain's CDR3 is CASKRTPQETQYF. For the CDR3, the DNA is TGTGCCAGTAAAAGGACACCCCAAGAGACCCAGTACTTC.

This chain joins TRBV2 and TRBJ2-7; D gene unclear. This CDR3 comprises 13 residues. The germline gives CDR1 SNHLY, CDR2 FYNNEI. V gave up 8 bases and J gave up 1 base, with 12 bases separating them. CDR3: CASLSDQSYEQYF. CDR3 DNA: TGTGCCAGCCTCTCGGACCAATCCTACGAGCAGTACTTC.

The CDR3 DNA is TGTGCCTCCACTCGTGGGGGGCGCGGTAATGAGCAGTTCTTC. Translating it yields CASTRGGRGNEQFF. The chain combines TRBV30 with TRBJ2-1, with D possibly called TRBD1 or TRBD2 (6 bases each). The V gene lost 7 bases and the J gene lost 7 bases, with 20 bases spanning the gap. This CDR3 has 14 residues. The germline V gene encodes CDR1 GTSNPN and CDR2 SVGIG (reference sequence).

The chain joins TRBV7-9 to TRBJ1-2; the D gene is possibly TRBD1 (5 bases). V lost 8 bases to trimming and J lost 4 bases, with 23 bases between them. In germline, CDR1 is SEHNR, CDR2 FQNEAQ (reference sequence). The CDR3 covers 16 residues. The CDR3 loop reads CASFPITPGPAYGYTF. CDR3 DNA: TGTGCCAGCTTCCCCATCACCCCGGGGCCTGCCTATGGCTACACCTTC.